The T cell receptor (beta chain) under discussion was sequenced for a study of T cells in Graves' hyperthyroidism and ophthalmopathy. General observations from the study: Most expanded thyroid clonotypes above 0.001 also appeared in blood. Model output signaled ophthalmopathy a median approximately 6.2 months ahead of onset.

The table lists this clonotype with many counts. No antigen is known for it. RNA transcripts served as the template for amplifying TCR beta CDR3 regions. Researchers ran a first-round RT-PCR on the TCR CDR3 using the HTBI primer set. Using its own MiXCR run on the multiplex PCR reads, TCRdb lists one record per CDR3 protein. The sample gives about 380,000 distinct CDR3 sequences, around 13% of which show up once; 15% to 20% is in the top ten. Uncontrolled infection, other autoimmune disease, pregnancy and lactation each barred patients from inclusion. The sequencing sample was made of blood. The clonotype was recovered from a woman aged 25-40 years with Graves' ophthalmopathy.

The CDR3 sequence: CASSFTAGGPRDTQYF. Written as DNA, the CDR3 is TGTGCCAGCAGCTTTACAGCGGGGGGGCCGCGAGATACGCAGTATTTT. This chain links TRBV11-2 with TRBJ2-3; 10 nucleotides agree with TRBD2. Trimming took 3 bases from V and 5 from J; bases not matched to a gene: 8. Germline V gene sequence: CDR1 SGHAT, CDR2 FQNNGV. The CDR3 runs 16 residues.